The 31 T cell receptor beta chains below were found in one sample sequenced in a study of post-analysis software for immune sequencing data. Points from the study as a whole: The study found TRBV5-6, TRBV5-1 and TRBV20-1 among about 5 TRBV segments more frequent in patients than controls.

These receptors lack a known antigen. Unique molecular identifiers tagged the TCR beta cDNA libraries. One entry per CDR3 protein results from TCRdb running MiXCR on the PCR reads. The sample shows 400,000 to 500,000 distinct CDR3 sequences, less than 40% of them seen only once. Sequenced material: blood. These receptors were collected from a girl between 2 and 10 years old with multiple sclerosis.

This clonotype has just a few counts. The chain is built from TRBV3-1 and TRBJ2-1; 7 bases agree with TRBD2. The J segment lost 9 bases and the V segment lost 2 bases, leaving 4 bases of the junction unmatched. Germline lookup yields CDR1 LGHDT and CDR2 YNNKEL (reference sequence). The CDR3 length is 13 residues. The CDR3 spells CASSQRWEGEQFF. In nucleotides, the CDR3 is TGTGCCAGCAGCCAACGATGGGAGGGTGAGCAGTTCTTC.

The genes are TRBV7-6 and TRBJ2-1, with TRBD2 identical over 10 bases. The J call could be wrong; TRBJ2-7 is a better fit for the DNA end. Looked up from germline, CDR1 is SGHVS and CDR2 is FNYEAQ. CDR3 length equals 19 residues. In nucleotides, the CDR3 is TGTGCCAGCAGCCCAACCTTAGCGGGGGGCACGAGCTCCTACAATGAGCAGTACTTC. Amino acids: CASSPTLAGGTSSYNEQYF.

This clonotype showed up just a few times. The rearrangement links TRBV11-2 to TRBJ2-1; TRBD2 is a possible D gene (5 bases). CDR1 is SGHAT and CDR2 is FQNNGV in the germline V gene. The CDR3 extends over 15 amino acids. Trimming took 1 base from V and 4 from J, leaving 11 bases between them. CDR3 in amino acids: CASSLGTSFYNEQFF. CDR3 bases: TGTGCCAGCAGCTTAGGGACTTCCTTTTACAATGAGCAGTTCTTC.

The table lists this clonotype with a count of one. The chain links TRBV27 to TRBJ1-2; D is undetermined. This CDR3 has 13 amino acids. Germline CDR1 reads MNHEY; CDR2 reads SMNVEV (reference sequence). V was trimmed by 6 bases and J by 8 bases, leaving 16 bases between them. CDR3 in amino acids: CASRGTGSFGYTF. CDR3 DNA: TGTGCCAGCAGGGGTACGGGGTCGTTCGGCTACACCTTC.

The V call is TRBV4-2, the J call TRBJ2-1; 7 positions match TRBD2. CDR1 and CDR2 (germline): LGHNA, YNFKEQ. This CDR3 contains 15 residues. Unmatched junction bases numbered 6, after V lost 2 bases and J lost 5 bases. The CDR3: CASSQTGGYNNEQFF. The CDR3 bases are TGTGCCAGCAGCCAAACGGGGGGATACAACAATGAGCAGTTCTTC.

This clonotype turned up a few times. This chain connects TRBV29-1 to TRBJ2-3, with D tentatively TRBD1 (6 bases). Germline V gives CDR1 SQVTM, CDR2 ANQGSEA. The V and J ends lost 5 bases and 5 bases respectively, with 17 bases between them. The CDR3 runs to 14 residues. The CDR3 reads CSVPSGEVGDTQYF. The DNA of the CDR3 is TGCAGCGTTCCCTCAGGGGAAGTGGGAGATACGCAGTATTTT.

This clonotype was picked up many times. The V call is TRBV10-3, the J call TRBJ2-7, with 8 nucleotides matching TRBD2. Germline V lookup: CDR1 ENHRY, CDR2 SYGVKD. V dropped 2 bases and J dropped 0; count of bases not matched to a gene: 9. The CDR3 runs to 17 residues. The CDR3: CAISEGITSGYSYEQYF. The DNA of the CDR3 is TGTGCCATCAGTGAGGGAATCACTAGCGGATACTCCTACGAGCAGTACTTC.

This chain uses TRBV12-3 or TRBV12-4 with TRBJ1-4; no clear D. V was clipped by 5 bases and J by 0 bases, with 13 bases between them. CDR3 length: 16 amino acids. The CDR3 DNA sequence: TGTGCCAGCAGTGCGCAGGAGTTTGCAACTAATGAAAAACTGTTTTTT. Protein: CASSAQEFATNEKLFF.

This chain connects TRBV5-6 to TRBJ2-7; 8 positions match TRBD1. V lost 2 bases to trimming and J lost 2 bases; unmatched junction nucleotides: 6. CDR3 length equals 15 residues. The germline V gene has CDR1 SGHDT and CDR2 YYEEEE. CDR3 sequence reads: CASSFWDRRAYEQYF. For the CDR3, the DNA is TGTGCCAGCAGCTTCTGGGACAGGCGCGCCTACGAGCAGTACTTC.

This chain connects TRBV6-1 to TRBJ2-7; 14 bases are a match to TRBD2. The CDR3 is 17 amino acids. V lost 5 bases, J lost 7 bases, and 13 bases stayed unmatched. Germline V lookup: CDR1 MNHNS, CDR2 SASEGT. This CDR3 is CASSLTSGGALANEQYF. CDR3 coding DNA: TGTGCCAGCAGTCTGACTAGCGGGGGGGCGCTTGCGAATGAGCAGTACTTC.

The chain carries TRBV6-1 and TRBJ2-3; D possibly corresponds to TRBD2 (5 bases). The germline CDR1 and CDR2 sequences are MNHNS and SASEGT. V lost 5 bases to trimming and J lost 4 bases, with 19 bases between them. This CDR3 spans 16 amino acids. In DNA form, the CDR3 reads TGTGCCAGCAGTAAAGGAGCGGTGGCTCGTGCAGATACGCAGTATTTT. It specifies CASSKGAVARADTQYF.

This clonotype was seen only a few times. The rearrangement uses TRBV6-2 or TRBV6-3 and TRBJ2-7; D could derive from TRBD1 or TRBD2 (5 bases each). V was pared by 6 bases and J by 0 bases, with 12 bases between. In germline, CDR1 is MNHEY, CDR2 SVGEGT. This CDR3 has 14 residues. The CDR3 spells CASRGAGTSYEQYF. CDR3 bases: TGTGCCAGCAGGGGCGCCGGGACCTCCTACGAGCAGTACTTC.

As for this clonotype: The junction does not match germline at one end; this may be a read error. The chain uses TRBV11-2 and TRBJ2-5; 8 nucleotides align to TRBD2. The CDR3 runs to 15 residues. CDR1 and CDR2 from the germline V gene are SGHAT and FQNNGV. The CDR3 region has the DNA TGTGCCAGCAGCGACAGCGGGGGATTCCAAGAGGCCCAGTACTTC. The encoded protein is CASSDSGGFQEAQYF.

The chain joins TRBV7-6 to TRBJ2-7, with 9 positions matching TRBD2. From germline, CDR1 is SGHVS and CDR2 FNYEAQ. V lost 1 base to trimming and J lost 3 bases; unmatched junction nucleotides: 7. This CDR3 region has 16 residues. The chain's CDR3 is CASSLGLAGTHYEQYF. The DNA for the CDR3 is TGTGCCAGCAGCTTAGGTCTAGCGGGGACTCACTACGAGCAGTACTTC.

The rearrangement uses TRBV14 and TRBJ2-3, with TRBD2 matching 7 bases. V trimming: 2 bases; J trimming: 14 bases; junction bases outside the gene matches: 13. Germline V CDR1 and CDR2: SGHDN, FVKESK. The CDR3 spans 14 residues. The CDR3 nucleotides are TGTGCCAGCAGCCAACAGCCGGTAGCGGGCTCCCCGTATTTT. The encoded protein is CASSQQPVAGSPYF.

This clonotype was observed a handful of times. The rearrangement uses TRBV20-1 and TRBJ1-2, with D tentatively TRBD1 (6 bases). V lost 4 bases to trimming and J lost 4 bases, with 10 bases between them. The CDR3 contains 12 residues. CDR1 and CDR2 (germline): DFQATT, SNEGSKA (reference sequence). The CDR3 sequence is CSATGQFYGYTF. The CDR3, as DNA: TGCAGTGCTACCGGACAGTTCTATGGCTACACCTTC.

The chain is built from TRBV12-3 or TRBV12-4 and TRBJ2-1; D is perhaps TRBD2 (5 bases). With 2 bases removed from V and 7 bases from J, the gap between germline ends came to 21 bases. The CDR3 sequence is 17 residues long. CDR3 in amino acids: CASSLLSRTPPGNEQFF. The CDR3 bases are TGTGCCAGCAGTTTATTATCGAGGACTCCTCCCGGGAATGAGCAGTTCTTC.

In its sample, this clonotype was seen a few times. The J gene is TRBJ2-4, the V gene TRBV28, with D hard to call. Germline CDR1 is MDHEN and CDR2 is SYDVKM. The V and J ends lost 2 bases and 2 bases respectively, with 7 bases between them. This CDR3 is 14 amino acids long. The CDR3 nucleotides are TGTGCCAGCAGTTTACAGGCAACCAAAAACATTCAGTACTTC. This translates into CASSLQATKNIQYF.

The rearrangement joins TRBV6-6 to TRBJ2-1; D perhaps matches TRBD1 (6 bases). V was shortened by 2 bases and J by 4 bases, with 9 bases between the two germline ends. Per germline, CDR1 MNHNY and CDR2 SVGAGI (reference sequence). This CDR3 has 14 amino acids. The CDR3 reads CASSYLGAYNEQFF. The CDR3 DNA follows: TGTGCCAGCAGTTACCTGGGGGCATACAATGAGCAGTTCTTC.

The V call is TRBV4-3, the J call TRBJ2-3; D perhaps matches TRBD2 (5 bases). There are 14 residues in the CDR3. V was trimmed by 3 bases and J by 2 bases, leaving 9 bases between them. The germline V gene has CDR1 LGHNA and CDR2 YSLEER. The CDR3 reads CASSQTGFTDTQYF. The CDR3 nucleotides read TGCGCCAGCAGCCAGACGGGGTTCACAGATACGCAGTATTTT.

The chain recombines TRBV6-1 with TRBJ1-5; D is unresolved. The V gene's germline CDR1 is MNHNS and CDR2 SASEGT. This CDR3 region has 13 residues. The V gene lost 6 bases and the J gene lost 4 bases, with 10 bases spanning the gap. Here the CDR3 reads CASRGVENQPQHF. The CDR3 region has the DNA TGTGCCAGCAGGGGAGTGGAGAATCAGCCCCAGCATTTT.

This clonotype was counted between two and nine times. This rearrangement joins TRBV9 to TRBJ2-7; TRBD2 aligns across 8 bases. The V gene end was trimmed by 1 base and the J gene end by 2 bases; junction bases not matched to a gene: 5. Germline V gene lookup returns CDR1 SGDLS and CDR2 YYNGEE. The CDR3 covers 15 residues. Here the CDR3 reads CASSVQPGRAYEQYF. CDR3 nucleotide sequence: TGTGCCAGCAGCGTACAACCCGGGAGGGCCTACGAGCAGTACTTC.

The V gene is TRBV27, the J gene TRBJ2-1; 7 positions match TRBD2. CDR1 and CDR2 (germline): MNHEY, SMNVEV (reference sequence). V lost 3 bases, J lost 4 bases, and 9 bases stayed unmatched. The CDR3 covers 16 residues. The CDR3 is CASSFSAGDDYNEQFF. CDR3 sequence (DNA): TGTGCCAGCAGTTTCTCGGCGGGGGACGATTACAATGAGCAGTTCTTC.

The V and J genes are TRBV28 and TRBJ2-5; 7 bases are shared with TRBD1. Germline CDR1 reads MDHEN; CDR2 reads SYDVKM. CDR3 length equals 13 residues. The V segment lost 8 bases and the J segment 1 base; nucleotides outside the gene matches: 4. CDR3 in amino acids: CASSGGSQETQYF. The CDR3 nucleotides are TGTGCCAGCTCAGGGGGAAGCCAAGAGACCCAGTACTTC.

The CDR3 DNA is TGCGCCAGCAGCGCCCGACAGGCCGACACTGAAGCTTTCTTT. Residues: CASSARQADTEAFF. The V and J genes are TRBV5-1 and TRBJ1-1; maybe TRBD1 (6 bases). The CDR3 totals 14 residues. V gave up 4 bases and J gave up 3 bases, with 13 bases separating them. Germline V gene data show CDR1 as SGHRS and CDR2 as YFSETQ.

There are a few counts of this clonotype. V usage is TRBV2 and J usage is TRBJ2-1; 7 positions match TRBD2. CDR1 is SNHLY and CDR2 is FYNNEI in the germline V gene. The CDR3 runs to 18 residues. After removal of 1 base from V and 4 bases from J, the junction contained 13 bases not matched to a gene. The CDR3 DNA is TGTGCCAGCAGTGAAGAGGCGGGGGACGCACCGCCATACAATGAGCAGTTCTTC. It translates to CASSEEAGDAPPYNEQFF.

Notes on this clonotype: A read error may account for a junction end that differs from germline. The CDR3 protein is CASSLLEVRNEQFF. The CDR3 DNA sequence: TGCGCCAGCAGTTTGTTGGAGGTCCGTAATGAGCAGTTCTTC. This sequence joins TRBV12-3 or TRBV12-4 and TRBJ2-1; a possible D gene is TRBD2 (5 bases). The CDR3 is 14 residues long.

The sample holds a few counts of this clonotype. This rearrangement joins TRBV7-2 to TRBJ2-3; 15 positions agree with TRBD2. This CDR3 contains 19 residues. CDR1 and CDR2 (germline): SGHTA, FQGNSA. The V and J ends lost 1 base and 5 bases, in that order; junction bases with no gene match: 10. The CDR3: CASSLGLGLAGGPGDTQYF. CDR3 coding DNA: TGTGCCAGCAGCTTAGGCTTAGGACTAGCGGGAGGGCCAGGAGATACGCAGTATTTT.

The J gene is TRBJ2-3, the V gene TRBV11-2; no definite D call. The CDR3 length is 13 residues. Germline assignment: CDR1 SGHAT and CDR2 FQNNGV. V was trimmed by 3 bases and J by 6 bases, leaving 10 bases between them. Written as DNA, the CDR3 is TGTGCCAGCAGCTTCGGTGGGTTTGATACGCAGTATTTT. Protein sequence: CASSFGGFDTQYF.

The genes are TRBV20-1 and TRBJ2-4; weak D call: TRBD2 (6 bases). The CDR3 is 15 residues long. V lost 5 bases, J lost 1 base, and 15 bases lay in between. CDR1 and CDR2 (germline): DFQATT, SNEGSKA (reference sequence). CDR3 residues: CSASVSGAAKNIQYF. The CDR3 DNA sequence: TGCAGTGCTTCTGTCTCGGGAGCCGCCAAAAACATTCAGTACTTC.

The chain carries TRBV20-1 and TRBJ2-1; the D gene could be TRBD1 or TRBD2 (5 bases each). CDR3 length: 15 residues. Per the germline V gene, CDR1 is DFQATT and CDR2 is SNEGSKA (reference sequence). V lost 1 base to trimming and J lost 5 bases, with 15 bases between them. The CDR3 reads CSARARGVIHNEQFF. Here the CDR3 DNA reads TGCAGTGCTAGAGCTAGGGGAGTAATCCACAATGAGCAGTTCTTC.